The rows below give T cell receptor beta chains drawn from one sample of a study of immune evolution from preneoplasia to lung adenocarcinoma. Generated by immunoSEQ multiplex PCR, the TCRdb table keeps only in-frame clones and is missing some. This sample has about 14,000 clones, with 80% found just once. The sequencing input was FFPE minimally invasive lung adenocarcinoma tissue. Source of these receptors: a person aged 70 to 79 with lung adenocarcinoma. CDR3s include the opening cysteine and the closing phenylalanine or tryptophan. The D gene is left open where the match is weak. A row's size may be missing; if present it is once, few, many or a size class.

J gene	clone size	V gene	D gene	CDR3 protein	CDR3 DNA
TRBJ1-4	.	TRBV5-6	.	CASSLSGLGEKLFF	TGTGCCAGCAGCTTGTCCGGGCTTGGTGAAAAACTGTTTTTT
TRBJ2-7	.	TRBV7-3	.	CASSFQGGPYEQYF	TGTGCCAGCAGCTTCCAGGGGGGACCCTACGAGCAGTACTTC
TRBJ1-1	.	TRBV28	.	CASSLSGQGNTEAFF	TGTGCCAGCAGTTTATCCGGGCAGGGGAACACTGAAGCTTTCTTT
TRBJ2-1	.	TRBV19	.	CASSIGRGNEQFF	TGTGCCAGTAGTATAGGCAGGGGAAATGAGCAGTTCTTC
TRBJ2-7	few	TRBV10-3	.	CAISESRDKVYEQYF	TGTGCCATCAGTGAGTCCCGGGACAAAGTTTACGAGCAGTACTTC
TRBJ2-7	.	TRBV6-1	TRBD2	CASASGRRISYEQYF	TGTGCCAGTGCCAGCGGGAGGCGGATCTCCTACGAGCAGTACTTC
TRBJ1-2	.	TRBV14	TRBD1	CASRQQGAGGYTF	TGTGCCAGCAGACAACAGGGGGCAGGGGGCTACACCTTC
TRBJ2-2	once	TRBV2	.	CASREDGRTGELFF	TGTGCCAGCAGGGAAGACGGGAGAACCGGGGAGCTGTTTTTT
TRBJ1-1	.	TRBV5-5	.	CASSLGATLLGEAFF	TGTGCCAGCAGCTTAGGGGCTACTCTTTTAGGGGAAGCTTTCTTT
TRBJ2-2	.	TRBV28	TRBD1	CASSRGTGHTGELFF	TGTGCCAGCAGTCGAGGGACAGGCCACACCGGGGAGCTGTTTTTT
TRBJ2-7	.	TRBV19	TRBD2	CASSSPTSGGDEQYF	TGTGCCAGTAGCAGCCCTACTAGCGGGGGAGACGAGCAGTACTTC
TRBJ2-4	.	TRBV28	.	CASSLSLAGTAIQYF	TGTGCCAGCAGTTTATCCCTCGCGGGGACGGCCATTCAGTACTTC
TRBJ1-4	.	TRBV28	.	CASSILFGKLFF	TGTGCCAGCAGTATCCTCTTTGGGAAACTGTTTTTT
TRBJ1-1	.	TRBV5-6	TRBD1	CASSLGGAGGTEAFF	TGTGCCAGCAGCTTGGGCGGGGCAGGGGGCACTGAAGCTTTCTTT
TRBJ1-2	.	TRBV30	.	CAWSVDQRGAGYTF	TGTGCCTGGAGTGTAGATCAGAGGGGGGCTGGCTACACCTTC
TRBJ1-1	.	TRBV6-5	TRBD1	CASTQGANTEAFF	TGTGCCAGCACCCAGGGGGCGAACACTGAAGCTTTCTTT
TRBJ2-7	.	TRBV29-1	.	CSVILDPYEQYF	TGCAGCGTTATCCTAGATCCCTACGAGCAGTACTTC
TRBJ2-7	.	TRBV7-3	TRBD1	CASSYGTGGEQYF	TGTGCCAGCAGCTATGGGACAGGGGGCGAGCAGTACTTC
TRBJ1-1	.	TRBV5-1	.	CASSLEPNTEAFF	TGCGCCAGCAGCTTGGAACCAAACACTGAAGCTTTCTTT
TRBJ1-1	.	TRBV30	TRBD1	CAWSVGGTGGRTEAFF	TGTGCCTGGAGTGTAGGAGGGACAGGCGGTCGCACTGAAGCTTTCTTT
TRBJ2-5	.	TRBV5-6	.	CASSYPGMEETQYF	TGTGCCAGCAGCTATCCGGGGATGGAAGAGACCCAGTACTTC
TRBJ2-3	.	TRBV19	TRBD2	CASGTGGDTQYF	TGTGCCAGTGGAACCGGGGGGGATACGCAGTATTTT
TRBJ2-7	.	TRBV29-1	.	CSFRSANSYEQYF	TGCAGCTTTCGTAGCGCTAACTCCTACGAGCAGTACTTC
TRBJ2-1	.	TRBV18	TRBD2	CASSVLAGGRTYNEQFF	TGTGCCAGCTCAGTACTAGCGGGGGGGCGGACCTACAATGAGCAGTTCTTC
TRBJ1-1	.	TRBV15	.	CATSRDGGTEAFF	TGTGCCACCAGCAGAGATGGTGGGACTGAAGCTTTCTTT
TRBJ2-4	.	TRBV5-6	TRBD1	CASSLGQGNIQYF	TGTGCCAGCAGCTTGGGACAGGGAAACATTCAGTACTTC
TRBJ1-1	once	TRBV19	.	CASSVGGKNTEAFF	TGTGCCAGTAGTGTGGGGGGGAAGAACACTGAAGCTTTCTTT
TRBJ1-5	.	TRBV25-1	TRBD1	CASSQQGTNQPQHF	TGTGCCAGCAGTCAACAGGGGACCAATCAGCCCCAGCATTTT
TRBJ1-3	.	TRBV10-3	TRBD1	CAISRDSSGNTIYF	TGTGCCATCAGTAGGGACAGCTCTGGAAACACCATATATTTT
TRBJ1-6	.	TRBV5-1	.	CASSPNNPNSPLHF	TGCGCCAGCAGCCCGAATAACCCGAATTCACCCCTCCACTTT
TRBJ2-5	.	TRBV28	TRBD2	CASRGAGGSQETQYF	TGTGCCAGCAGAGGAGCGGGAGGATCCCAAGAGACCCAGTACTTC
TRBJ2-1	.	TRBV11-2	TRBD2	CASSLRLAGGQGYNEQFF	TGTGCCAGCAGCTTAAGGCTAGCGGGAGGTCAGGGTTACAATGAGCAGTTCTTC
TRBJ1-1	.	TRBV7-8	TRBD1	CASSLVGQGVGTEAFF	TGTGCCAGCAGCTTAGTAGGACAGGGCGTGGGGACTGAAGCTTTCTTT
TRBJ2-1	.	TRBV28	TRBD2	CASSLSGTSGNEQFF	TGTGCCAGCAGTTTATCAGGGACTAGCGGTAATGAGCAGTTCTTC
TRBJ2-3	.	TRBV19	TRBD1	CASSDRGTDTQYF	TGTGCCAGTAGTGACAGGGGCACAGATACGCAGTATTTT
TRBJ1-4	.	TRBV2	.	CASRSEKLFF	TGTGCCAGCCGCTCGGAAAAACTGTTTTTT